One and the same sample provided the 6 T cell receptor beta chains below, sequenced in a study of neurological immune-mediated disorders. TCRdb re-called the 5' RACE reads with MiXCR, one entry per CDR3 protein. The sample records 30,000 or so distinct CDR3 sequences, around 16% being singletons. Sequenced input: PBMCs. The receptor set was obtained from a man aged 65 to 85 in good health.

This clonotype came up many times. The V call is TRBV29-1, the J call TRBJ1-1; the D gene is possibly TRBD1 (5 bases). The CDR3 is 15 residues long. Trimming stripped 4 bases from V and 0 bases from J, with 15 bases between. CDR1 SQVTM and CDR2 ANQGSEA come from the germline V gene. CDR3 in amino acids: CSVAGGWGMNTEAFF. The CDR3 region has the DNA TGCAGCGTTGCGGGGGGATGGGGCATGAACACTGAAGCTTTCTTT.

This clonotype was picked up many times. This sequence joins TRBV20-1 and TRBJ2-1, with D hard to call. Trimming took off 0 bases at V and 6 bases at J, with 9 bases between the two ends. Germline CDR1 DFQATT, CDR2 SNEGSKA (reference sequence). The CDR3 length is 13 residues. This CDR3 is CSARDVAINEQFF. CDR3 bases: TGCAGTGCTAGAGATGTTGCAATCAATGAGCAGTTCTTC.

This clonotype occurred many times. The chain is built from TRBV7-2 and TRBJ1-5; D ambiguous. Trimming pared 1 base from V and 8 bases from J, leaving 18 bases between. Germline V lookup: CDR1 SGHTA, CDR2 FQGNSA. The CDR3 spans 16 residues. The CDR3 sequence is CASSLGFGPPGKPQHF. The DNA for the CDR3 is TGTGCCAGCAGCTTAGGGTTCGGTCCCCCCGGCAAGCCCCAGCATTTT.

This clonotype was detected ten times or more. The chain combines TRBV11-3 with TRBJ2-2, with D hard to call. The CDR3 is made up of 15 amino acids. V gave up 1 base and J gave up 5 bases, with 11 bases separating them. Germline V gene lookup returns CDR1 SGHNT and CDR2 YENEEA. The CDR3 is CASSLAAAWTGELFF. The CDR3 DNA reads TGTGCCAGCAGCTTAGCCGCGGCCTGGACCGGGGAGCTGTTTTTT.

In its sample, this clonotype was seen many times. The rearrangement joins TRBV27 to TRBJ2-4; D unclear. Germline V CDR1 and CDR2: MNHEY, SMNVEV (reference sequence). The CDR3 runs 15 residues. The germline V and J ends were trimmed by 4 bases and 0 bases, with 10 bases remaining between them. The CDR3 nucleotides are TGTGCCAGCAGTTCCGCGTCCGTAGCCAAAAACATTCAGTACTTC. This gives the protein CASSSASVAKNIQYF.

There are many counts of this clonotype. The rearrangement links TRBV5-1 to TRBJ2-7, with D possibly being TRBD1 (6 bases). V lost 2 bases and J 1 base, leaving 10 bases between the germline ends. Germline CDR1 and CDR2: SGHRS and YFSETQ. The CDR3 totals 14 residues. In nucleotides, the CDR3 is TGCGCCAGCAGCTTATACAGGGAGTCCTACGAGCAGTACTTC. Translation gives CASSLYRESYEQYF.